This TCR beta chain derives from a study of blood T cell repertoires in COVID-19. This clone showed up just a few times. This CDR3 is built from 15 residues. After removal of 6 bases from V and 15 bases from J, the junction contained 14 bases not matched to a gene. Germline V gene lookup returns CDR1 KGHSH and CDR2 LQKENI. TCRdb's table, derived via immunoSEQ multiplex PCR, lists solely in-frame clones and lacks some. The top ten clones hold 4% to 4.5% of a sample with a few hundred thousand clones, approximately 84% of them seen once. This rearrangement joins TRBV18 to TRBJ2-1, with 13 bases lining up with TRBD2. The receptor was derived from a man in his fifties or sixties with acute or convalescent COVID-19. What was sequenced was peripheral blood. CDR3 loop: CASSPLTSGGAPGFF. CDR3 coding DNA: TGTGCCAGCTCCCCCCTAACTAGCGGGGGGGCTCCAGGGTTCTTC. Combining the CDR3 with reference TRBV18 and TRBJ2-1 gives the whole variable domain NAGVMQNPRHLVRRRGQEARLRCSPMKGHSHVYWYRQLPEEGLKFMVYLQKENIIDESGMPKERFSAEFPKEGPSILRIQQVVRGDSAAYFCASSPLTSGGAPGFFGPGTRLTVL.